The next 15 T cell receptor beta chains were all read from a single sample in a study of cytomegalovirus exposure and HLA in healthy donors. This PCR relied on a set of 60 Vbeta primers and 13 Jbeta primers. Libraries were prepared by immunoSEQ multiplex PCR; TCRdb keeps only in-frame clonotypes and omits some of them. The sample shows some 200,000 clones, and 0.7% to 0.8% sits with its ten largest clones. The sample was PBMCs. The receptors come from a woman aged 18-29 years in good health and CMV-seropositive.

The chain recombines TRBV5-3 with TRBJ2-5; 8 bases fit TRBD1. TRBV5-3 is noted as an ORF with a role that remains uncertain. This CDR3 comprises 12 residues. Trimming cost V 10 bases and J 4 bases; bases outside gene matches: 6. In DNA, the CDR3 is TGTGCCCGGACAGGGAGAATAGAGACCCAGTACTTC. It encodes CARTGRIETQYF.

The gene calls are TRBV10-3 and TRBJ1-2; 8 nucleotides align to TRBD1. Germline V gene data show CDR1 as ENHRY and CDR2 as SYGVKD. V was pared by 5 bases and J by 3 bases, with 11 bases of the junction left unmatched. The CDR3 runs 16 residues. CDR3 in DNA: TGTGCCATCAGTTACCCGCCAGGGGGCGCAGACTATGGCTACACCTTC. Protein product: CAISYPPGGADYGYTF.

The chain links TRBV15 to TRBJ1-4; D is possibly TRBD1 (5 bases). The CDR3 is 15 amino acids. From germline, CDR1 is LNHNV and CDR2 YYDKDF (reference sequence). V was shortened by 2 bases and J by 5 bases, with 12 bases between the two germline ends. The CDR3 nucleotides read TGTGCCACCAGCAGACCCGCAGGGCCGAATGAAAAACTGTTTTTT. This encodes CATSRPAGPNEKLFF.

This sequence joins TRBV5-1 and TRBJ1-3; possibly TRBD1 for D (5 bases). Trimming removed 2 bases from V and 0 bases from J, with 6 bases in between. Germline CDR1 and CDR2: SGHRS and YFSETQ. The CDR3 has 14 residues. CDR3 amino acids: CASSLGASGNTIYF. In nucleotides, the CDR3 is TGCGCCAGCAGCTTAGGGGCCTCTGGAAACACCATATATTTT.

The gene calls are TRBV13 and TRBJ2-5; TRBD2 matches 8 bases. The CDR3 has 15 residues. Unmatched junction bases numbered 5, after V lost 4 bases and J lost 1 base. The V gene's germline CDR1 is PRHDT and CDR2 FYEKMQ (reference sequence). The CDR3 region has the DNA TGTGCCAGCAGCTCCGTAGCGGGGACCCAAGAGACCCAGTACTTC. Translation: CASSSVAGTQETQYF.

The V call is TRBV19, the J call TRBJ1-2; no definite D call. Germline assignment: CDR1 LNHDA and CDR2 SQIVND (reference sequence). The V and J ends lost 4 bases and 0 bases respectively, with 9 bases between them. The CDR3 has 14 amino acids. CDR3 nucleotides: TGTGCCAGTAGTACACCGGGAGCTAACTATGGCTACACCTTC. Amino acid sequence: CASSTPGANYGYTF.

This chain connects TRBV14 to TRBJ1-2, with 9 bases lining up with TRBD1. From germline, CDR1 is SGHDN and CDR2 FVKESK. The CDR3 is 16 amino acids. With V trimmed by 4 bases and J by 4 bases, 10 bases remained unmatched. CDR3 protein: CASSPGTGLLSYGYTF. DNA of the CDR3: TGTGCCAGCAGCCCTGGGACAGGGCTCCTCTCCTATGGCTACACCTTC.

The chain employs TRBV19 and TRBJ1-5; tentatively, D is TRBD1 (5 bases). The CDR3 has 16 amino acids. V lost 3 bases and J 0 bases, leaving 12 bases between the germline ends. Germline assignment: CDR1 LNHDA and CDR2 SQIVND (reference sequence). The CDR3 nucleotides are TGTGCCAGTAGTATCACAGGATCATATAGCAATCAGCCCCAGCATTTT. Residues: CASSITGSYSNQPQHF.

This chain links TRBV27 with TRBJ2-5; D is perhaps TRBD2 (6 bases). Per the germline V gene, CDR1 is MNHEY and CDR2 is SMNVEV (reference sequence). The CDR3 sequence is 16 residues long. Trimming shortened V by 2 bases and J by 5 bases, and 18 bases separated the two germline ends. The chain's CDR3 is CASSLTFRRDGETQYF. DNA of the CDR3: TGTGCCAGCAGTTTAACATTTCGGCGGGACGGGGAGACCCAGTACTTC.

V is TRBV5-6 and J is TRBJ2-1; D is undetermined. V was shortened by 2 bases and J by 6 bases, with 9 bases between the two germline ends. Germline V CDR1 and CDR2: SGHDT, YYEEEE. The CDR3 runs 13 residues. The CDR3 sequence: CASSLGIANEQFF. The CDR3 region has the DNA TGTGCCAGCAGCTTAGGCATAGCCAATGAGCAGTTCTTC.

V and J are TRBV6-6 and TRBJ2-1; tentative D call: TRBD2 (5 bases). Trimming pared 1 base from V and 6 bases from J, leaving 7 bases between. The CDR3 covers 13 residues. CDR1 MNHNY and CDR2 SVGAGI come from the germline V gene (reference sequence). CDR3: CASSYFLANEQFF. CDR3 bases: TGTGCCAGCAGTTACTTCCTAGCCAATGAGCAGTTCTTC.

CDR3 region: CASSVLAGVQETQYF. In nucleotides, the CDR3 is TGTGCCAGCAGTGTACTAGCGGGGGTGCAAGAGACCCAGTACTTC. This sequence joins TRBV27 and TRBJ2-5; the match to TRBD2 covers 11 bases. The CDR3 sequence is 15 residues long. V gave up 5 bases and J gave up 2 bases; unmatched junction bases: 4. Germline CDR1 MNHEY, CDR2 SMNVEV (reference sequence).

CDR3 loop: CASSLQGTQPQHF. CDR3 bases: TGTGCCAGCAGCTTACAGGGTACTCAGCCCCAGCATTTT. The V call is TRBV6-5, the J call TRBJ1-5, with TRBD1 as a possible D gene (6 bases). Germline V gene sequence: CDR1 MNHEY, CDR2 SVGAGI. V was trimmed by 6 bases and J by 6 bases, leaving 12 bases between them. The CDR3 runs to 13 residues.

The chain uses TRBV6-1 and TRBJ2-5; 8 bases agree with TRBD2. The CDR3 is 16 amino acids. CDR1 and CDR2 from the germline V gene are MNHNS and SASEGT. V shed 4 bases and J 4 bases; nucleotides not matched to a gene: 11. DNA for the CDR3: TGTGCCAGCAGTGGACCGGGGGGGGATTATCGAGAGACCCAGTACTTC. Translating it yields CASSGPGGDYRETQYF.

V and J are TRBV5-4 and TRBJ2-1; tentatively, D is TRBD1 (5 bases). Germline V gene lookup returns CDR1 SGHNT and CDR2 YYREEE (reference sequence). The CDR3 has 15 residues. V was shortened by 0 bases and J by 4 bases, with 11 bases between the two germline ends. CDR3 region: CASSLGQGGYNEQFF. CDR3 DNA sequence: TGTGCCAGCAGCTTGGGGCAGGGTGGGTACAATGAGCAGTTCTTC.